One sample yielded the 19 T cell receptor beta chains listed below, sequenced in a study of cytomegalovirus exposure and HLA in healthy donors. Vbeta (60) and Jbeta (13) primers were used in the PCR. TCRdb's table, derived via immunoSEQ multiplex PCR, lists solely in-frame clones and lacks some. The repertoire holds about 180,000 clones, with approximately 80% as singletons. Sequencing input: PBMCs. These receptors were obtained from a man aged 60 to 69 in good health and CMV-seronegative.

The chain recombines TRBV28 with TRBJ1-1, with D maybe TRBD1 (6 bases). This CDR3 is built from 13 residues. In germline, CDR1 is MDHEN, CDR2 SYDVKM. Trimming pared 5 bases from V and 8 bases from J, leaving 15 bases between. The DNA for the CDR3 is TGTGCCAGCAGTCTACCCGGGACACACGAAGCTTTCTTT. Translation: CASSLPGTHEAFF.

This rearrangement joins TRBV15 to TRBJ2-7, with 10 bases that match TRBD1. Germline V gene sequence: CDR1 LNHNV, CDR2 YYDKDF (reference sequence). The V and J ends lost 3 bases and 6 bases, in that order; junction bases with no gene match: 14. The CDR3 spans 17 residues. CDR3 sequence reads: CATSSSRTGGFLREQYF. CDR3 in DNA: TGTGCCACCAGCAGCAGTCGGACAGGGGGGTTTTTGCGCGAGCAGTACTTC. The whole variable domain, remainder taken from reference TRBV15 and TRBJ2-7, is DAMVIQNPRYQVTQFGKPVTLSCSQTLNHNVMYWYQQKSSQAPKLLFHYYDKDFNNEADTPDNFQSRRPNTSFCFLDIRSPGLGDTAMYLCATSSSRTGGFLREQYFGPGTRLTVT.

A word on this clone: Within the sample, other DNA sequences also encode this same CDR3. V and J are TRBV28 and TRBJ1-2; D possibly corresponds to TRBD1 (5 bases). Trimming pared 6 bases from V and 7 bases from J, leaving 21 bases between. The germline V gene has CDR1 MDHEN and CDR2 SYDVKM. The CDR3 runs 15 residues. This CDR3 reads CASSLELGGGGGYTF. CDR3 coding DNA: TGTGCCAGCAGCTTGGAACTGGGCGGGGGTGGTGGCTACACCTTC.

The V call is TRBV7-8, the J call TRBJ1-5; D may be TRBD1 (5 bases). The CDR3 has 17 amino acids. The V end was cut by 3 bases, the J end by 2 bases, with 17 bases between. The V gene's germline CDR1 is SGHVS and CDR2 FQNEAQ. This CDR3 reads CASSFRAAQDGNQPQHF. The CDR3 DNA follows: TGTGCCAGCAGCTTCAGGGCCGCCCAGGATGGCAATCAGCCCCAGCATTTT.

CDR3 sequence: CATKDRGRDTQYF. The CDR3 region has the DNA TGTGCCACGAAAGACAGGGGGCGAGATACGCAGTATTTT. The V and J genes are TRBV2 and TRBJ2-3; 10 bases match TRBD1. This CDR3 spans 13 amino acids. The J segment lost 5 bases and the V segment lost 10 bases, leaving 6 bases of the junction unmatched. The germline gives CDR1 SNHLY, CDR2 FYNNEI.

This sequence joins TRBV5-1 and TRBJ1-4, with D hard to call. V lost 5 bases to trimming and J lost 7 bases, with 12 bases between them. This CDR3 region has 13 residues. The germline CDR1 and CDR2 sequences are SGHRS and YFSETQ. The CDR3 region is CASRPLLSEKLFF. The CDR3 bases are TGCGCCAGCAGGCCGCTTCTGAGTGAAAAACTGTTTTTT.

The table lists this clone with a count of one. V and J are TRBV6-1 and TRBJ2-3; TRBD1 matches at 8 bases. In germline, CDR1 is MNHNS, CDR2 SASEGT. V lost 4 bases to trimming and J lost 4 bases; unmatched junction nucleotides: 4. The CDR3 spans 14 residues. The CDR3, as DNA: TGTGCCAGCAGTGTGCAGGGGGCTGCAGATACGCAGTATTTT. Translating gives CASSVQGAADTQYF.

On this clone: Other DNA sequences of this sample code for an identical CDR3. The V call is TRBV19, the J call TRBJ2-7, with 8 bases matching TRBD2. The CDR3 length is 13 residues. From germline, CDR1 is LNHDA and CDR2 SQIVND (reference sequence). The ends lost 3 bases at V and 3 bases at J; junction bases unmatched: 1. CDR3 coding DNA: TGTGCCAGTAGTATGGGACTAGTCTACGAGCAGTACTTC. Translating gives CASSMGLVYEQYF.

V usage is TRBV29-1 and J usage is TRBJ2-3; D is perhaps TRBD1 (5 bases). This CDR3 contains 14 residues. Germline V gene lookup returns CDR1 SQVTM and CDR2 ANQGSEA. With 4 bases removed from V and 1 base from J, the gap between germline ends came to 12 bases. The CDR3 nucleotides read TGCAGCGTTGTGGCTCAGGGCGGCACAGATACGCAGTATTTT. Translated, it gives CSVVAQGGTDTQYF.

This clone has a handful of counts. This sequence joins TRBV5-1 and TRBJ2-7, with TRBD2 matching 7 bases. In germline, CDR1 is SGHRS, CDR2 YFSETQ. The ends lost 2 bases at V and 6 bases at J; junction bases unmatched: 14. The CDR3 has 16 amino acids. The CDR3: CASSLTSASNPFEQYF. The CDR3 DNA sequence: TGCGCCAGCAGCTTAACTAGCGCGTCTAATCCTTTCGAGCAGTACTTC. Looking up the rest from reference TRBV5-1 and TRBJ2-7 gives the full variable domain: KAGVTQTPRYLIKTRGQQVTLSCSPISGHRSVSWYQQTPGQGLQFLFEYFSETQRNKGNFPGRFSGRQFSNSRSEMNVSTLELGDSALYLCASSLTSASNPFEQYFGPGTRLTVT.

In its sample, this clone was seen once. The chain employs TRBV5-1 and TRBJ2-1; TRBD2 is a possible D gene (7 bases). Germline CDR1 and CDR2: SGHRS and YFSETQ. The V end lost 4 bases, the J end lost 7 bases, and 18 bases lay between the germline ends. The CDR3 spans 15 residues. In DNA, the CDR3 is TGCGCCAGCAGCCTTTGGGGGCTAGCGGATAATGAGCAGTTCTTC. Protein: CASSLWGLADNEQFF.

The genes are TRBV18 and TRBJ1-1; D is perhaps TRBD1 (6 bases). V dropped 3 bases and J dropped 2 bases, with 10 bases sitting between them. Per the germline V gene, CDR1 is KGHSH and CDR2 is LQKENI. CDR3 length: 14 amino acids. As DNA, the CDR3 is TGTGCCAGCTCACCGAGGACAGACAACACTGAAGCTTTCTTT. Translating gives CASSPRTDNTEAFF. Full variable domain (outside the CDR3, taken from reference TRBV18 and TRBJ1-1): NAGVMQNPRHLVRRRGQEARLRCSPMKGHSHVYWYRQLPEEGLKFMVYLQKENIIDESGMPKERFSAEFPKEGPSILRIQQVVRGDSAAYFCASSPRTDNTEAFFGQGTRLTVV.

CDR3 amino acids: CASSTGQGGGYEQYF. The CDR3 DNA reads TGTGCCAGCAGCACAGGACAGGGTGGCGGTTACGAGCAGTACTTC. The chain employs TRBV5-4 and TRBJ2-7; 8 nucleotides agree with TRBD1. The CDR3 runs to 15 residues. Germline assignment: CDR1 SGHNT and CDR2 YYREEE (reference sequence). Trimming removed 4 bases from V and 4 bases from J; junction bases left unmatched: 10.

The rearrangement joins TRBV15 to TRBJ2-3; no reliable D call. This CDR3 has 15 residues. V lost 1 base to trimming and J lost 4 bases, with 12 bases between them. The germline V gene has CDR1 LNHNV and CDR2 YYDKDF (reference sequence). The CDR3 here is CATSRVRAGPDTQYF. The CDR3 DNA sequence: TGTGCCACCAGCAGAGTCCGAGCTGGGCCAGATACGCAGTATTTT.

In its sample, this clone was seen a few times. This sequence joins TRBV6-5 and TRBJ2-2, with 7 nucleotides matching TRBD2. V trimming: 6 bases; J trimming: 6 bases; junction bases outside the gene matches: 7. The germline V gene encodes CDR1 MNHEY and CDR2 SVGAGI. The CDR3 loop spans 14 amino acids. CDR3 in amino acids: CASRSAGIPGELFF. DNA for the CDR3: TGTGCCAGCAGATCAGCGGGGATCCCCGGGGAGCTGTTTTTT.

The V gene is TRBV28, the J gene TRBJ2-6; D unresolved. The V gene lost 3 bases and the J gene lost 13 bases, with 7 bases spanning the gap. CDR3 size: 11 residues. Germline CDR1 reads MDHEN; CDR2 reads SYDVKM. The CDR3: CASSFNQVLTF. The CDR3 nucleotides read TGTGCCAGCAGTTTTAATCAGGTCCTGACTTTC. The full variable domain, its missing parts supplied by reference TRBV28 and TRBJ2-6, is DVKVTQSSRYLVKRTGEKVFLECVQDMDHENMFWYRQDPGLGLRLIYFSYDVKMKEKGDIPEGYSVSREKKERFSLILESASTNQTSMYLCASSFNQVLTFGAGSRLTVL.

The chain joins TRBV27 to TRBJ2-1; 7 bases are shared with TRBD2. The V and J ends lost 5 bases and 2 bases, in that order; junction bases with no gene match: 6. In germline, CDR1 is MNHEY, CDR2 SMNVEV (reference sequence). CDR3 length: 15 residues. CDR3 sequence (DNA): TGTGCCAGCAGTGCTGGACTAGTCCCCTACAATGAGCAGTTCTTC. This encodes CASSAGLVPYNEQFF.

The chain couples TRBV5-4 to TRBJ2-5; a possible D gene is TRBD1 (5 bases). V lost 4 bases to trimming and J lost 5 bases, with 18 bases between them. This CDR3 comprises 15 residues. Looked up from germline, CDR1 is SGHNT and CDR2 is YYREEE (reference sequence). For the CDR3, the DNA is TGTGCCAGCAGCCCCCTGGCAGGGCTAGGGGAGACCCAGTACTTC. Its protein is CASSPLAGLGETQYF.

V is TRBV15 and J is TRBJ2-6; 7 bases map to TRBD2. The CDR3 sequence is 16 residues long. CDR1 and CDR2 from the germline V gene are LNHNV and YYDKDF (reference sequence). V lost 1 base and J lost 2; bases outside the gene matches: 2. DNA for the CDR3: TGTGCCACCAGCAGAGGGGCGGGGGCTGGGGCCAACGTCCTGACTTTC. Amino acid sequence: CATSRGAGAGANVLTF.